These 14 T cell receptor beta chains came from one sample sequenced in a study of CD8+ T cells in alopecia areata. Sequencing used cDNA as its template, made by extracting RNA and reverse transcribing it. Some clones are missing from TCRdb's copy, which holds only in-frame ones; the method was immunoSEQ multiplex PCR. The sample lists over 250,000 clones; 60% were seen once. Specified treatment: oral pan-JAK inhibitor, 5-10 mg twice daily. Source: CD4+ T cells sorted from blood, taken at approximately week 52, from a patient treated with tofacitinib. All receptors come from a human donor with alopecia areata.

In this sample, this clone turned up a few times. The rearrangement joins TRBV29-1 to TRBJ2-3, with D perhaps assigned TRBD1 or TRBD2 (5 bases each). Looked up from germline, CDR1 is SQVTM and CDR2 is ANQGSEA. There are 14 residues in the CDR3. V was shortened by 6 bases and J by 2 bases, with 15 bases between the two germline ends. CDR3 sequence: CSVQGSGHTDTQYF. CDR3 nucleotides: TGCAGCGTCCAAGGGAGCGGACACACAGATACGCAGTATTTT.

V and J are TRBV9 and TRBJ2-3; TRBD2 matches at 9 bases. The CDR3 is 16 amino acids. Germline V lookup: CDR1 SGDLS, CDR2 YYNGEE. J gave up 2 bases and V 4 bases, and 8 bases lay outside the gene matches. This CDR3 reads CASSQRLAGPTDTQYF. The CDR3 DNA follows: TGTGCCAGCAGCCAGAGGCTAGCGGGGCCCACAGATACGCAGTATTTT.

This clone was counted between two and nine times. This chain joins TRBV7-2 and TRBJ2-6; D not resolved. V was shortened by 5 bases and J by 2 bases, with 13 bases between the two germline ends. The CDR3 covers 16 residues. CDR1 and CDR2 (germline): SGHTA, FQGNSA. The CDR3 loop reads CASSRTGSTGANVLTF. In DNA form, the CDR3 reads TGTGCCAGCAGCCGGACCGGCAGTACTGGGGCCAACGTCCTGACTTTC.

This clone turned up a few times. The rearrangement uses TRBV15 and TRBJ2-5; perhaps TRBD2 as D (5 bases). V was cut by 3 bases and J by 5 bases, with 16 bases left in between. The CDR3 contains 15 residues. Germline V gene sequence: CDR1 LNHNV, CDR2 YYDKDF (reference sequence). CDR3 sequence: CATSSTMRVTETQYF. The CDR3, as DNA: TGTGCCACCAGCAGCACTATGAGGGTAACTGAGACCCAGTACTTC.

The chain recombines TRBV29-1 with TRBJ2-7; either TRBD1 or TRBD2 may supply D (5 bases each). CDR1 is SQVTM and CDR2 is ANQGSEA in the germline V gene. This CDR3 is 13 amino acids long. V lost 4 bases, J lost 0 bases, and 10 bases lay in between. The CDR3 reads CSVGDGRSYEQYF. The CDR3 coding sequence is TGCAGCGTTGGGGACGGACGCTCCTACGAGCAGTACTTC.

This sequence joins TRBV30 and TRBJ1-3; no definite D call. The germline V gene encodes CDR1 GTSNPN and CDR2 SVGIG (reference sequence). The V end lost 1 base, the J end lost 3 bases, and 7 bases lay between the germline ends. This CDR3 contains 13 residues. The chain's CDR3 is CAWSAVIGNTIYF. CDR3 nucleotides: TGTGCCTGGAGTGCAGTGATTGGAAACACCATATATTTT.

The V gene is TRBV27, the J gene TRBJ2-3; TRBD2 agrees at 11 bases. The CDR3 runs to 16 residues. Germline V gene lookup returns CDR1 MNHEY and CDR2 SMNVEV (reference sequence). V dropped 5 bases and J dropped 2; count of bases not matched to a gene: 6. The CDR3 region is CASSILAGAYTDTQYF. The DNA of the CDR3 is TGTGCCAGCAGTATACTAGCGGGGGCCTACACAGATACGCAGTATTTT.

The chain employs TRBV7-8 and TRBJ2-3, with 9 bases matching TRBD1. The V and J ends lost 4 bases and 2 bases, in that order; junction bases with no gene match: 7. From germline, CDR1 is SGHVS and CDR2 FQNEAQ. This CDR3 is built from 16 residues. The CDR3 is CASSSRTGGPTDTQYF. CDR3 coding DNA: TGTGCCAGCAGCTCAAGAACAGGGGGCCCCACAGATACGCAGTATTTT.

The chain is built from TRBV9 and TRBJ1-6; D remains ambiguous. The germline CDR1 and CDR2 sequences are SGDLS and YYNGEE. Trimming removed 0 bases from V and 6 bases from J, with 10 bases in between. The length of the CDR3 is 15 residues. CDR3 amino acids: CASSVEDRGNSPLHF. DNA for the CDR3: TGTGCCAGCAGCGTAGAGGACCGCGGTAATTCACCCCTCCACTTT.

CDR3 amino acids: CASSLRDREYEQYF. The CDR3 nucleotides read TGCGCCAGCAGCCTCCGGGACAGAGAATACGAGCAGTACTTC. The chain uses TRBV4-1 and TRBJ2-7; 7 bases are shared with TRBD1. V shed 4 bases and J 4 bases; nucleotides not matched to a gene: 7. Germline CDR1 MGHRA, CDR2 YSYEKL. CDR3 size: 14 residues.

This clone was counted only a few times. The rearrangement joins TRBV14 to TRBJ2-3; TRBD2 aligns across 9 bases. The CDR3 spans 16 residues. Germline V CDR1 and CDR2: SGHDN, FVKESK. V lost 4 bases and J lost 1; bases outside the gene matches: 6. In DNA form, the CDR3 reads TGTGCCAGCAGCCTCTCGGCTAGCGGGGGCACAGATACGCAGTATTTT. Amino acid sequence: CASSLSASGGTDTQYF.

The CDR3 sequence is CASTLERGHSYNYGYTF. As DNA, the CDR3 is TGTGCCAGCACCCTTGAGAGGGGACATTCGTATAACTATGGCTACACCTTC. The chain links TRBV2 to TRBJ1-2; the D gene is possibly TRBD1 (6 bases). The CDR3 totals 17 residues. Germline V lookup: CDR1 SNHLY, CDR2 FYNNEI. Trimming took 7 bases from V and 1 from J, leaving 22 bases between them.

This clone was picked up a small number of times. V and J are TRBV30 and TRBJ1-1, with D unresolved. Germline V CDR1 and CDR2: GTSNPN, SVGIG (reference sequence). V was shortened by 2 bases and J by 4 bases, with 5 bases between the two germline ends. This CDR3 has 11 residues. CDR3 residues: CAWSPATEAFF. The CDR3 DNA follows: TGTGCCTGGAGTCCTGCCACTGAAGCTTTCTTT.

The chain has TRBV27 and TRBJ2-2; unclear D gene. Germline V gene lookup returns CDR1 MNHEY and CDR2 SMNVEV (reference sequence). The CDR3 is made up of 13 amino acids. V was clipped by 8 bases and J by 2 bases, with 9 bases between them. CDR3 sequence reads: CASGRSNTGELFF. The CDR3 bases are TGTGCCAGCGGCAGATCCAACACCGGGGAGCTGTTTTTT.